The 19 T cell receptor beta chains below come from one sample, sequenced in a study of blood T cell repertoires in COVID-19. The method was immunoSEQ multiplex PCR; TCRdb's version includes in-frame clones alone and lacks a portion of them. The sample shows nearly 60,000 clones, around 91% of them seen only once. The sequenced sample was peripheral blood. These receptors were collected from a man between 60 and 75 years old with active COVID-19.

The gene calls are TRBV24-1 and TRBJ2-6; D not certain. The CDR3 consists of 16 residues. Between the trimmed V and J ends, which lost 2 bases and 1 base, there was a span of 8 bases. The germline CDR1 and CDR2 sequences are KGHDR and SFDVKD. CDR3 amino acids: CATSDSSISGANVLTF. CDR3 in DNA: TGTGCCACCAGTGATTCGAGTATTTCTGGGGCCAACGTCCTGACTTTC.

This sequence joins TRBV19 and TRBJ2-7, with a weak D call TRBD2 (5 bases). Trimming took 4 bases from V and 5 from J, leaving 9 bases between them. Germline loops: CDR1 LNHDA, CDR2 SQIVND (reference sequence). The length of the CDR3 is 12 residues. The CDR3 DNA reads TGTGCCAGTAGTACCGGACTTAACGAGCAGTACTTC. Its translation: CASSTGLNEQYF. Filled out from reference TRBV19 and TRBJ2-7, the complete variable domain reads DGGITQSPKYLFRKEGQNVTLSCEQNLNHDAMYWYRQDPGQGLRLIYYSQIVNDFQKGDIAEGYSVSREKKESFPLTVTSAQKNPTAFYLCASSTGLNEQYFGPGTRLTVT.

The chain joins TRBV27 to TRBJ2-3; 8 positions agree with TRBD2. The ends lost 8 bases at V and 10 bases at J; junction bases unmatched: 8. Germline V CDR1 and CDR2: MNHEY, SMNVEV (reference sequence). This CDR3 has 12 residues. CDR3 sequence: CASGTSQRPQYF. CDR3 nucleotides: TGTGCCAGCGGGACTAGTCAACGTCCGCAGTATTTT.

J is TRBJ2-3 and V is TRBV7-6, with 11 bases lining up with TRBD2. CDR3 length equals 16 residues. The V gene end was trimmed by 2 bases and the J gene end by 2 bases; junction bases not matched to a gene: 3. CDR1 is SGHVS, CDR2 FNYEAQ, per germline. CDR3 amino acids: CASSLLAGGPTDTQYF. The CDR3 DNA is TGTGCCAGCAGCTTACTAGCGGGGGGCCCCACAGATACGCAGTATTTT.

The chain recombines TRBV19 with TRBJ2-6; D is perhaps TRBD1 (5 bases). The CDR3 consists of 18 residues. Germline V gene sequence: CDR1 LNHDA, CDR2 SQIVND (reference sequence). V was trimmed by 5 bases and J by 3 bases, leaving 20 bases between them. The CDR3 sequence: CASSHPTEVSDGANVLTF. The CDR3 nucleotides read TGTGCCAGTAGTCACCCGACAGAGGTCTCGGATGGGGCCAACGTCCTGACTTTC.

This CDR3 is CASSYTGGTEAFF. The CDR3 nucleotides read TGTGCCAGCAGCTATACGGGGGGGACTGAAGCTTTCTTT. The chain carries TRBV6-2 or TRBV6-3 and TRBJ1-1, with a tentative D call TRBD1 (5 bases). V lost 6 bases and J lost 5, with 13 bases in between. This CDR3 comprises 13 residues. Germline loops: CDR1 MNHEY, CDR2 SVGEGT.

The chain carries TRBV6-1 and TRBJ1-3; D unclear. Trimming pared 3 bases from V and 3 bases from J, leaving 6 bases between. This CDR3 is built from 13 residues. Germline CDR1 reads MNHNS; CDR2 reads SASEGT. The chain's CDR3 is CASSDILGNTIYF. The CDR3, as DNA: TGTGCCAGCAGTGACATACTTGGAAACACCATATATTTT.

The V call is TRBV7-9, the J call TRBJ1-4; 8 bases match TRBD1. This CDR3 comprises 15 residues. V was clipped by 5 bases and J by 7 bases; unmatched bases: 9. Germline loops: CDR1 SEHNR, CDR2 FQNEAQ (reference sequence). CDR3 residues: CASSLQQGVGEKLFF. CDR3 in DNA: TGTGCCAGCAGCCTCCAACAGGGGGTGGGTGAAAAACTGTTTTTT. Filled out from reference TRBV7-9 and TRBJ1-4, the complete variable domain reads DTGVSQNPRHKITKRGQNVTFRCDPISEHNRLYWYRQTLGQGPEFLTYFQNEAQLEKSRLLSDRFSAERPKGSFSTLEIQRTEQGDSAMYLCASSLQQGVGEKLFFGSGTQLSVL.

The chain combines TRBV15 with TRBJ1-5; 8 nucleotides match TRBD1. CDR1 is LNHNV and CDR2 is YYDKDF in the germline V gene (reference sequence). This CDR3 spans 14 amino acids. J gave up 4 bases and V 2 bases, and 1 base lay outside the gene matches. This CDR3 reads CATSRQGANQPQHF. The CDR3 DNA reads as TGTGCCACCAGCAGACAGGGGGCAAATCAGCCCCAGCATTTT.

The rearrangement links TRBV7-9 to TRBJ1-1, with 7 bases matching TRBD1. The CDR3 spans 15 residues. The ends lost 6 bases at V and 4 bases at J; junction bases unmatched: 11. The germline V gene has CDR1 SEHNR and CDR2 FQNEAQ (reference sequence). The DNA of the CDR3 is TGTGCCAGCAGTACCGGGGGACCAGGGGGCACTGAAGCTTTCTTT. This gives the protein CASSTGGPGGTEAFF.

This clone was seen a single time. The chain joins TRBV18 to TRBJ2-5; 8 bases map to TRBD2. Germline V CDR1 and CDR2: KGHSH, LQKENI. The CDR3 totals 14 residues. V lost 3 bases, J lost 6 bases, and 6 bases stayed unmatched. The CDR3 loop reads CASSPPRGAKTQYF. DNA of the CDR3: TGTGCCAGCTCACCCCCGCGGGGGGCCAAGACCCAGTACTTC.

V and J are TRBV2 and TRBJ2-3; 10 nucleotides agree with TRBD2. CDR1 and CDR2 (germline): SNHLY, FYNNEI. The trim removed 5 bases at V and 1 base at J, leaving 6 bases unmatched. The CDR3 extends over 16 amino acids. CDR3 loop: CASSSGTSVRTDTQYF. In DNA, the CDR3 is TGTGCCAGCAGTTCCGGGACTAGCGTTCGCACAGATACGCAGTATTTT.

This chain connects TRBV6-5 to TRBJ2-5; no clear D. V was cut by 6 bases and J by 5 bases, with 13 bases left in between. The CDR3 sequence is 13 residues long. Per the germline V gene, CDR1 is MNHEY and CDR2 is SVGAGI. The chain's CDR3 is CASRRDLVETQYF. CDR3 sequence (DNA): TGTGCCAGCAGGCGAGACTTAGTGGAGACCCAGTACTTC.

The chain couples TRBV6-6 to TRBJ1-5, with D perhaps matching TRBD1 (5 bases). The CDR3 length is 16 residues. CDR1 is MNHNY, CDR2 SVGAGI, per germline (reference sequence). Trimming removed 2 bases from V and 3 bases from J, with 14 bases in between. The CDR3 sequence is CASSYQGQGANQPQHF. CDR3 sequence (DNA): TGTGCCAGCAGTTACCAAGGACAAGGGGCCAATCAGCCCCAGCATTTT.

V and J are TRBV27 and TRBJ2-7, with D perhaps TRBD1 (6 bases). The CDR3 contains 13 residues. Trimming shortened V by 4 bases and J by 7 bases, and 14 bases separated the two germline ends. Germline loops: CDR1 MNHEY, CDR2 SMNVEV (reference sequence). CDR3 protein: CASSSQGFGEQYF. The DNA of the CDR3 is TGTGCCAGCAGTTCACAGGGCTTTGGGGAGCAGTACTTC.

The chain couples TRBV5-6 to TRBJ2-7; no clear D. This CDR3 has 13 residues. Germline CDR1 SGHDT, CDR2 YYEEEE. V was trimmed by 4 bases and J by 3 bases, leaving 11 bases between them. CDR3 loop: CASSDTPSYEQYF. DNA for the CDR3: TGTGCCAGCAGCGACACCCCGAGCTACGAGCAGTACTTC.

For the CDR3, the DNA is TGTGCCAGCTCACCACGGACAGGGCCCTCTGGAAACACCATATATTTT. Protein: CASSPRTGPSGNTIYF. The chain carries TRBV18 and TRBJ1-3; 8 bases fit TRBD1. The germline CDR1 and CDR2 sequences are KGHSH and LQKENI. Unmatched junction bases numbered 2, after V lost 1 base and J lost 0 bases. This CDR3 comprises 16 residues.

This clone was seen once. This chain joins TRBV7-9 and TRBJ2-4; D unclear. CDR1 and CDR2 (germline): SEHNR, FQNEAQ (reference sequence). CDR3 length: 14 residues. Trimming pared 4 bases from V and 0 bases from J, leaving 7 bases between. The CDR3 DNA reads TGTGCCAGCAGCTCCCGAGGAGCCAAAAACATTCAGTACTTC. Amino acids: CASSSRGAKNIQYF.

V is TRBV28 and J is TRBJ1-2; tentative D call: TRBD1 (5 bases). CDR1 is MDHEN, CDR2 SYDVKM, per germline. The germline V and J ends were trimmed by 5 bases and 3 bases, with 7 bases remaining between them. The CDR3 has 12 amino acids. The chain's CDR3 is CASSLTDYGYTF. CDR3 bases: TGTGCCAGCAGTCTGACAGACTATGGCTACACCTTC.